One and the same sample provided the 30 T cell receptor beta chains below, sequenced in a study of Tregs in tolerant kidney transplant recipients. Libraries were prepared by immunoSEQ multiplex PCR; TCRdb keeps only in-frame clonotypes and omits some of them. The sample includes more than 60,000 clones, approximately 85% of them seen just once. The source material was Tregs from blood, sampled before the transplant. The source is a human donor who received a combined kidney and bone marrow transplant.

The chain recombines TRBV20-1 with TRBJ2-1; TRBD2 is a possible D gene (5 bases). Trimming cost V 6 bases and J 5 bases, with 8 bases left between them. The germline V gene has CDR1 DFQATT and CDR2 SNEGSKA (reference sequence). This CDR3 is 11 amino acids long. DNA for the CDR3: TGCAGTGCCCTGGGAGACAATGAGCAGTTCTTC. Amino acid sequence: CSALGDNEQFF.

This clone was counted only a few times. The CDR3 spells CAISEYTEAFF. In DNA form, the CDR3 reads TGTGCCATCAGTGAGTACACTGAAGCTTTCTTT. The V call is TRBV10-3, the J call TRBJ1-1; D gene unclear. V lost 1 base to trimming and J lost 3 bases, with 0 bases between them. CDR1 and CDR2 (germline): ENHRY, SYGVKD. CDR3 size: 11 residues.

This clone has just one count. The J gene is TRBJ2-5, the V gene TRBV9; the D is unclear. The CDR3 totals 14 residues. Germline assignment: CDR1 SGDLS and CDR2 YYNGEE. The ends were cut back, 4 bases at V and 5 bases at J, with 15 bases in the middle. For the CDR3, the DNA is TGTGCCAGCAGCCCTACGACCGGTGGCGAGACCCAGTACTTC. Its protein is CASSPTTGGETQYF.

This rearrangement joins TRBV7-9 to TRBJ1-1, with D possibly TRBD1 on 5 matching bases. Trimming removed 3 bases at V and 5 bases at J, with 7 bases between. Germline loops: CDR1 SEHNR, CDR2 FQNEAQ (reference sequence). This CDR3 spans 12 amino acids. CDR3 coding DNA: TGTGCCAGCAGCTTCCAGGGTACTGAAGCTTTCTTT. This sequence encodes CASSFQGTEAFF.

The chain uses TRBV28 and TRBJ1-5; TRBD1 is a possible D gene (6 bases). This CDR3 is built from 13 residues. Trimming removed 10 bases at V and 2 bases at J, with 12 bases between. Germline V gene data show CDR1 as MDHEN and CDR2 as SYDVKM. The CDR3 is CAILGARNQPQHF. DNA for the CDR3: TGTGCCATCCTGGGGGCGCGCAATCAGCCCCAGCATTTT.

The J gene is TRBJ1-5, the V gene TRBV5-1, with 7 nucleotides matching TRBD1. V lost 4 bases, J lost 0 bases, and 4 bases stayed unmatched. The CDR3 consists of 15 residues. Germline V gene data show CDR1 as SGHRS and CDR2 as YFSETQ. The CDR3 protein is CASSPQGLSNQPQHF. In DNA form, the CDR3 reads TGCGCCAGCAGCCCACAGGGGCTTAGCAATCAGCCCCAGCATTTT.

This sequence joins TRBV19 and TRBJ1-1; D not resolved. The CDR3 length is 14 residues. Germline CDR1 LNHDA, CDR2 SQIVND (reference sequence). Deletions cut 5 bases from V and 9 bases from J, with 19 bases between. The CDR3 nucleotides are TGTGCCAGTAGTGAAGACCTATCGCGGCAGCAAGCTTTCTTT. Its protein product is CASSEDLSRQQAFF.

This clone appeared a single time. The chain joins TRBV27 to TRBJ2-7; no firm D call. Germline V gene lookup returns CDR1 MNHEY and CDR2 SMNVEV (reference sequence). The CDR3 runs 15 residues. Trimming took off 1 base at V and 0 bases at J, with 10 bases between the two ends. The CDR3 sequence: CASSLWAASSYEQYF. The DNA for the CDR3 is TGTGCCAGCAGTTTATGGGCCGCCAGCTCCTACGAGCAGTACTTC.

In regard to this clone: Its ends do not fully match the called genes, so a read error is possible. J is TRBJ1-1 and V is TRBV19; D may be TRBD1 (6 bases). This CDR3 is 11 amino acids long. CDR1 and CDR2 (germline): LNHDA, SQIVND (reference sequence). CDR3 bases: TGTGCCACCCAAGGGACCTCGGGGGCTCTCTTT. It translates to CATQGTSGALF.

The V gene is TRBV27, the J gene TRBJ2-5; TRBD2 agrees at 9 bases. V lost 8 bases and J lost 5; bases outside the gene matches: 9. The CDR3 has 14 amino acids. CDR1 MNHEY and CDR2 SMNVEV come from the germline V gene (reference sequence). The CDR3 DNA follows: TGTGCCAGCCGCGGCGGGGGGGCCGTTGAGACCCAGTACTTC. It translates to CASRGGGAVETQYF.

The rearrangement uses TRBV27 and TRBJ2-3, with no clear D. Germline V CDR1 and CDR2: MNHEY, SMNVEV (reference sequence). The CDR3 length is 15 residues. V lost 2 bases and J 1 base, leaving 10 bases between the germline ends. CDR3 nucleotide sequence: TGTGCCAGCAGTTTAACCCCCACCCGCACAGATACGCAGTATTTT. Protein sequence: CASSLTPTRTDTQYF.

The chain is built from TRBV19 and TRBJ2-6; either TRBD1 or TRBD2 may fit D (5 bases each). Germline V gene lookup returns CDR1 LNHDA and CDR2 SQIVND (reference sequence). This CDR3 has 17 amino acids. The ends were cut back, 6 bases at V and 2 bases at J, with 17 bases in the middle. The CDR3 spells CASRRGGADPGANVLTF. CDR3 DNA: TGTGCCAGTAGAAGGGGTGGAGCGGACCCTGGGGCCAACGTCCTGACTTTC.

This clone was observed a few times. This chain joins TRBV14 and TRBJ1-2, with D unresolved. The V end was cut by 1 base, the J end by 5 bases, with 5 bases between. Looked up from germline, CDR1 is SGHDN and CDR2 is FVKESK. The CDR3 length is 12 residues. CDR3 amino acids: CASSQGWYGYTF. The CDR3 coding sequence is TGTGCCAGCAGCCAAGGATGGTATGGCTACACCTTC. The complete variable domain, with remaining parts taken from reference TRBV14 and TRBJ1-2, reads EAGVTQFPSHSVIEKGQTVTLRCDPISGHDNLYWYRRVMGKEIKFLLHFVKESKQDESGMPNNRFLAERTGGTYSTLKVQPAELEDSGVYFCASSQGWYGYTFGSGTRLTVV.

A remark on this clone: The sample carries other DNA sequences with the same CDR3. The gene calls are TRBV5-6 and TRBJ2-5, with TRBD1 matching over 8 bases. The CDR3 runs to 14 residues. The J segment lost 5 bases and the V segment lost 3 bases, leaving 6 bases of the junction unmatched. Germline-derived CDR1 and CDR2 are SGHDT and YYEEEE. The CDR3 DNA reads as TGTGCCAGCAGCTGGAGACAGGGGCTGGAGACCCAGTACTTC. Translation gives CASSWRQGLETQYF.

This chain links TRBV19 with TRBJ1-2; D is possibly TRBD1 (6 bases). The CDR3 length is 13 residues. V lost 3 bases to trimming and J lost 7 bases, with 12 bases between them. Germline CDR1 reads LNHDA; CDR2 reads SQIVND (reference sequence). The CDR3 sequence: CASSIPPRGGYTF. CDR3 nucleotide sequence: TGTGCCAGTAGTATTCCTCCCAGGGGTGGCTACACCTTC. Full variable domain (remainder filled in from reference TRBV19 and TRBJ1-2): DGGITQSPKYLFRKEGQNVTLSCEQNLNHDAMYWYRQDPGQGLRLIYYSQIVNDFQKGDIAEGYSVSREKKESFPLTVTSAQKNPTAFYLCASSIPPRGGYTFGSGTRLTVV.

The CDR3 sequence is CSGASAGTDTQYF. CDR3 coding DNA: TGCAGCGGGGCTAGCGCCGGCACAGATACGCAGTATTTT. The genes are TRBV29-1 and TRBJ2-3, with D maybe TRBD2 (6 bases). The V gene lost 7 bases and the J gene lost 1 base, with 12 bases spanning the gap. The CDR3 sequence is 13 residues long. Germline CDR1 is SQVTM and CDR2 is ANQGSEA.

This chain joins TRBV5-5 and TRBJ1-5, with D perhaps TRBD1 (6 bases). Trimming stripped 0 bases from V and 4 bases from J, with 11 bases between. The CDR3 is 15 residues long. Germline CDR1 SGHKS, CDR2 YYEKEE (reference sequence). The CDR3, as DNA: TGTGCCAGCAGCTTGGTCTGGACAGCGAATCAGCCCCAGCATTTT. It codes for CASSLVWTANQPQHF. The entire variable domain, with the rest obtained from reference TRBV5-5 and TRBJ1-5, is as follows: DAGVTQSPTHLIKTRGQQVTLRCSPISGHKSVSWYQQVLGQGPQFIFQYYEKEERGRGNFPDRFSARQFPNYSSELNVNALLLGDSALYLCASSLVWTANQPQHFGDGTRLSIL.

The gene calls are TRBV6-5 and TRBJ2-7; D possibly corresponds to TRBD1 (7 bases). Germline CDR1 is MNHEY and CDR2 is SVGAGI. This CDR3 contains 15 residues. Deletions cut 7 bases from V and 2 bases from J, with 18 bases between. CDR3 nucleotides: TGTGCCAGCACCCAGGGGGGAGTAGGAGCCTACGAGCAGTACTTC. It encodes CASTQGGVGAYEQYF.

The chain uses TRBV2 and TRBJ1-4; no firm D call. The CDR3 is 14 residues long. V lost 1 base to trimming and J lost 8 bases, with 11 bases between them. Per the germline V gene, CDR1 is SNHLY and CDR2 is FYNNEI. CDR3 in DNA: TGTGCCAGCAGTGAAGGGATTTTAGGCGAAAAACTGTTTTTT. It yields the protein CASSEGILGEKLFF. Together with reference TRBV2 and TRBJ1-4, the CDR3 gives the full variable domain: EPEVTQTPSHQVTQMGQEVILRCVPISNHLYFYWYRQILGQKVEFLVSFYNNEISEKSEIFDDQFSVERPDGSNFTLKIRSTKLEDSAMYFCASSEGILGEKLFFGSGTQLSVL.

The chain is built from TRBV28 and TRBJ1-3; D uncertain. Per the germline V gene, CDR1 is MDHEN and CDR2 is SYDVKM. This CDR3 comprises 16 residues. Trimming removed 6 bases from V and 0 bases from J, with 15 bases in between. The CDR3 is CASRDRGYYSGNTIYF. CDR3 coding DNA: TGTGCCAGCAGAGATAGAGGGTATTACTCTGGAAACACCATATATTTT.

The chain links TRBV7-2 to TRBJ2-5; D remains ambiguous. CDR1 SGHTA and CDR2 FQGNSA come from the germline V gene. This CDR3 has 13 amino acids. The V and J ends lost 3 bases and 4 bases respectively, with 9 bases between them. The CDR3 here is CASSLVGSETQYF. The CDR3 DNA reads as TGTGCCAGCAGCTTGGTAGGTTCAGAGACCCAGTACTTC.

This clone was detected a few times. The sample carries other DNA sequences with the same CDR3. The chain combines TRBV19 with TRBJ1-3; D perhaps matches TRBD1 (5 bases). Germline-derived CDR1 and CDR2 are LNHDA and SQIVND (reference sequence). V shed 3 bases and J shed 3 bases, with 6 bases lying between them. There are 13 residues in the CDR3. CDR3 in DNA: TGTGCCAGTAGTATCCAGGGTGGAAACACCATATATTTT. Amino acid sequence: CASSIQGGNTIYF.

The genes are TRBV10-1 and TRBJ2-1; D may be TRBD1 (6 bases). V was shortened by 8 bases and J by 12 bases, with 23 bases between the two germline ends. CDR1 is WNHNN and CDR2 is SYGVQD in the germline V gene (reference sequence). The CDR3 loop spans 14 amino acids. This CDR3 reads CASEDPTFLGGQFF. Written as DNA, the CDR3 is TGCGCCAGCGAGGACCCGACTTTCCTAGGGGGGCAGTTCTTC.

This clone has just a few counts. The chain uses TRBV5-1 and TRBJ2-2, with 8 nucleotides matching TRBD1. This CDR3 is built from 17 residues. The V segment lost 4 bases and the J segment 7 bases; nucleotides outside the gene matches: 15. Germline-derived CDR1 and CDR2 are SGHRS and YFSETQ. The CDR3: CASSTNLQGASSGELFF. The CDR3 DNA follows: TGCGCCAGCAGCACGAACCTTCAGGGGGCGAGTAGCGGGGAGCTGTTTTTT.

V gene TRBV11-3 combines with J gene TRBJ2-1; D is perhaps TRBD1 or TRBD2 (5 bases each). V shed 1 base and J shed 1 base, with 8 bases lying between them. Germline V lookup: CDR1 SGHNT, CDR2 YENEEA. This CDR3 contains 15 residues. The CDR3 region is CASSLGGMSYNEQFF. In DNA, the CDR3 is TGTGCCAGCAGCTTAGGGGGGATGTCCTACAATGAGCAGTTCTTC.

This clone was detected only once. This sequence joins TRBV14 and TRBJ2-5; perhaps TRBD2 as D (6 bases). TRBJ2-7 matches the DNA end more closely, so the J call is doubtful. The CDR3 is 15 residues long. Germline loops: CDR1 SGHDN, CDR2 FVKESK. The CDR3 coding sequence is TGTGCCAGCAGCCAATCCGGGAGAGGGCGGTACGAGCAGTACTTC. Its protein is CASSQSGRGRYEQYF.

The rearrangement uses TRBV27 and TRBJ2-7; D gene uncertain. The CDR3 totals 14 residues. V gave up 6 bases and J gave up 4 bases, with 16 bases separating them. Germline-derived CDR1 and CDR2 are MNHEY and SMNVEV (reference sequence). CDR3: CASSPTRTRYEQYF. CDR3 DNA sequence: TGTGCCAGCAGCCCGACCCGCACCCGTTACGAGCAGTACTTC.

CDR3 protein: CASTRGEGSEQFF. CDR3 nucleotide sequence: TGTGCCAGCACCCGAGGGGAGGGGAGTGAGCAGTTCTTC. The V gene is TRBV7-9, the J gene TRBJ2-1; TRBD2 agrees at 7 bases. The V and J ends lost 7 bases and 9 bases, in that order; junction bases with no gene match: 9. The germline gives CDR1 SEHNR, CDR2 FQNEAQ (reference sequence). The CDR3 has 13 residues.

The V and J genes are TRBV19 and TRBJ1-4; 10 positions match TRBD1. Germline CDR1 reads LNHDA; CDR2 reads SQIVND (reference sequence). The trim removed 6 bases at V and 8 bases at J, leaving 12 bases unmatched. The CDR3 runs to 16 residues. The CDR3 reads CASSRQGAGVGEKLFF. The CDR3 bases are TGTGCCAGTAGCAGACAGGGGGCAGGGGTTGGCGAAAAACTGTTTTTT.

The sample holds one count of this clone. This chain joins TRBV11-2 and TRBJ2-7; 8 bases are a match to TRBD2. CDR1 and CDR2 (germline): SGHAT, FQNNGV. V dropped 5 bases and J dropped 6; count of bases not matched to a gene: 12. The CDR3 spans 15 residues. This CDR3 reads CASSPRAAGGGEQYF. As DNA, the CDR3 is TGTGCCAGCAGCCCGAGGGCGGCGGGAGGCGGCGAGCAGTACTTC.